Below, 18 T cell receptor beta chains from the same sample are listed, as sequenced in a study of T cell responses to AZD1222 COVID-19 vaccine. TCRdb's table, derived via immunoSEQ multiplex PCR, lists solely in-frame clones and lacks some. The sample holds under 200,000 clones, over 85% seen once. Here the sequenced sample was peripheral blood, taken on day 0 of AZD1222 vaccination. Every receptor here comes from an adult in good health.

This chain uses TRBV28 with TRBJ1-1, with 9 bases identical to TRBD1. Germline values: CDR1 MDHEN, CDR2 SYDVKM. This CDR3 is 13 amino acids long. The V and J ends lost 5 bases and 7 bases, in that order; junction bases with no gene match: 5. DNA of the CDR3: TGTGCCAGCAGTGGACAGGGGAATGGTGAAGCTTTCTTT. Translating gives CASSGQGNGEAFF. Full variable domain (rest looked up from reference TRBV28 and TRBJ1-1): DVKVTQSSRYLVKRTGEKVFLECVQDMDHENMFWYRQDPGLGLRLIYFSYDVKMKEKGDIPEGYSVSREKKERFSLILESASTNQTSMYLCASSGQGNGEAFFGQGTRLTVV.

The V gene is TRBV6-5, the J gene TRBJ2-7; 9 positions agree with TRBD1. There are 15 residues in the CDR3. V lost 6 bases to trimming and J lost 3 bases; unmatched junction nucleotides: 9. Germline CDR1 and CDR2: MNHEY and SVGAGI. The CDR3 region is CASRGQGKPIYEQYF. For the CDR3, the DNA is TGTGCCAGCAGGGGACAGGGTAAACCGATCTACGAGCAGTACTTC.

This sequence joins TRBV10-3 and TRBJ1-4; 7 bases align to TRBD1. Trimming took 0 bases from V and 4 from J; bases not matched to a gene: 2. Germline V gene sequence: CDR1 ENHRY, CDR2 SYGVKD. This CDR3 is 15 amino acids long. The CDR3 region has the DNA TGTGCCATCAGTGAGTCCGGGACAGTTAATGAAAAACTGTTTTTT. Residues: CAISESGTVNEKLFF.

This chain joins TRBV2 and TRBJ1-2, with D tentatively TRBD1 (5 bases). There are 12 residues in the CDR3. Germline V gene data show CDR1 as SNHLY and CDR2 as FYNNEI. V lost 6 bases and J 6 bases, leaving 11 bases between the germline ends. For the CDR3, the DNA is TGTGCCAGCAGAGACACCAGGGATGGCTACACCTTC. It codes for CASRDTRDGYTF. Complete variable domain (other parts from reference TRBV2 and TRBJ1-2): EPEVTQTPSHQVTQMGQEVILRCVPISNHLYFYWYRQILGQKVEFLVSFYNNEISEKSEIFDDQFSVERPDGSNFTLKIRSTKLEDSAMYFCASRDTRDGYTFGSGTRLTVV.

The chain combines TRBV6-5 with TRBJ1-5, with a tentative D call TRBD1 (6 bases). The germline V and J ends were trimmed by 6 bases and 2 bases, with 14 bases remaining between them. The CDR3 has 15 residues. In germline, CDR1 is MNHEY, CDR2 SVGAGI. CDR3: CASRLTGSGNQPQHF. The CDR3 DNA reads TGTGCCAGCAGGCTTACAGGGTCAGGCAATCAGCCCCAGCATTTT.

CDR3 loop: CASREIDRTGRGYF. CDR3 bases: TGTGCCAGCAGAGAGATCGACCGGACAGGGCGTGGGTACTTC. The chain links TRBV2 to TRBJ2-7, with 8 positions matching TRBD1. J was trimmed by 12 bases and V by 6 bases; bases with no gene match: 16. CDR1 and CDR2 from the germline V gene are SNHLY and FYNNEI. The CDR3 consists of 14 residues.

V usage is TRBV6-5 and J usage is TRBJ1-3, with D possibly matching TRBD1 (6 bases). Germline V gives CDR1 MNHEY, CDR2 SVGAGI. There are 15 residues in the CDR3. V was cut by 6 bases and J by 0 bases, with 12 bases left in between. The CDR3 sequence: CASRPTGSSGNTIYF. The CDR3 DNA reads as TGTGCCAGCAGACCCACAGGGAGCTCTGGAAACACCATATATTTT.

The chain uses TRBV27 and TRBJ1-1, with D hard to call. Between the trimmed V and J ends, which lost 6 bases and 6 bases, there was a span of 14 bases. Per germline, CDR1 MNHEY and CDR2 SMNVEV (reference sequence). The CDR3 runs to 13 residues. The CDR3 coding sequence is TGTGCCAGCAGCTCCTCGGGATCCCCTGAAGCTTTCTTT. It translates to CASSSSGSPEAFF.

This chain links TRBV3-1 (or the pseudogene TRBV3-2) with TRBJ1-4, with D hard to call. Trimming took 3 bases from V and 7 from J, leaving 15 bases between them. Germline CDR1 and CDR2: LGHDT and YNNKEL (reference sequence). This CDR3 is 15 amino acids long. The CDR3: CASSQEIRDAEKLFF. The CDR3 bases are TGTGCCAGCAGCCAGGAGATAAGGGATGCTGAAAAACTGTTTTTT.

V usage is TRBV25-1 and J usage is TRBJ2-3; no definite D call. CDR1 is MGHDK, CDR2 SYGVNS, per germline. The ends were cut back, 8 bases at V and 2 bases at J, with 14 bases in the middle. The CDR3 runs to 14 residues. DNA for the CDR3: TGTGCCAGCCAACAGCGCAGATTCACAGATACGCAGTATTTT. It is translated as CASQQRRFTDTQYF.

The chain joins TRBV28 to TRBJ1-5; TRBD1 agrees at 7 bases. With 7 bases clipped from V and 1 base from J, the junction kept 10 bases outside the gene matches. The V gene's germline CDR1 is MDHEN and CDR2 SYDVKM. CDR3 length equals 16 residues. The CDR3 region has the DNA TGTGCCAGCAAGATTTCAGGGGGGGTGAGCAATCAGCCCCAGCATTTT. Its translation: CASKISGGVSNQPQHF.

The chain couples TRBV27 to TRBJ2-2; D is unresolved. Germline V CDR1 and CDR2: MNHEY, SMNVEV (reference sequence). The CDR3 is made up of 14 amino acids. V shed 3 bases and J shed 5 bases, with 10 bases lying between them. CDR3 nucleotide sequence: TGTGCCAGCAGTTTCGGGTCCCTTACCGGGGAGCTGTTTTTT. This codes for CASSFGSLTGELFF.

The chain links TRBV3-1 (or the pseudogene TRBV3-2) to TRBJ1-1; D unresolved. This CDR3 has 13 amino acids. Germline values: CDR1 LGHDT, CDR2 YNNKEL (reference sequence). V dropped 7 bases and J dropped 1 base, with 10 bases sitting between them. CDR3 in amino acids: CASTRLWNTEAFF. CDR3 bases: TGTGCCAGCACCCGGCTTTGGAACACTGAAGCTTTCTTT.

The J gene is TRBJ1-1, the V gene TRBV6-4, with no clear D. CDR3 length equals 15 residues. The V gene's germline CDR1 is MRHNA and CDR2 SNTAGT. Trimming stripped 0 bases from V and 0 bases from J, with 8 bases between. The CDR3 DNA is TGTGCCAGCAGTGACTCTGGAAACTTGAACACTGAAGCTTTCTTT. Protein: CASSDSGNLNTEAFF.

The chain is built from TRBV29-1 and TRBJ1-1; D is possibly TRBD1 (6 bases). V lost 4 bases, J lost 8 bases, and 17 bases lay in between. The germline CDR1 and CDR2 sequences are SQVTM and ANQGSEA. The CDR3 loop spans 13 amino acids. The chain's CDR3 is CSVVPPSGVEAFF. CDR3 DNA sequence: TGCAGCGTTGTTCCCCCATCAGGGGTCGAAGCTTTCTTT.

This chain connects TRBV29-1 to TRBJ1-1; 7 bases align to TRBD1. In germline, CDR1 is SQVTM, CDR2 ANQGSEA. The CDR3 has 11 amino acids. V shed 7 bases, J shed 3 bases, and the junction held 2 bases outside the gene matches. The DNA for the CDR3 is TGCAGCGCCGACAGGGACACTGAAGCTTTCTTT. As protein: CSADRDTEAFF.

This chain uses TRBV27 with TRBJ2-7; 14 positions match TRBD2. Germline CDR1 reads MNHEY; CDR2 reads SMNVEV (reference sequence). The ends lost 8 bases at V and 4 bases at J; junction bases unmatched: 7. This CDR3 contains 15 residues. CDR3 protein: CASLGTSGGGYEQYF. The CDR3 DNA sequence: TGTGCCAGCCTCGGGACTAGCGGGGGAGGTTACGAGCAGTACTTC.

The V gene is TRBV5-4, the J gene TRBJ2-2; 8 bases are a match to TRBD2. From germline, CDR1 is SGHNT and CDR2 YYREEE (reference sequence). The CDR3 has 15 residues. The junction had 5 bases not matched to a gene; V was cut back by 1 base and J by 6 bases. The DNA of the CDR3 is TGTGCCAGCAGCTTGAGCGGGAGTTGGTCCGGGGAGCTGTTTTTT. Its translation is CASSLSGSWSGELFF. Looking up the rest from reference TRBV5-4 and TRBJ2-2 gives the full variable domain: ETGVTQSPTHLIKTRGQQVTLRCSSQSGHNTVSWYQQALGQGPQFIFQYYREEENGRGNFPPRFSGLQFPNYSSELNVNALELDDSALYLCASSLSGSWSGELFFGEGSRLTVL.